This T cell receptor beta chain was profiled in a study of CD8+ T cells in alopecia areata. Study-wide results and caveats: The study found TCR sharing across patients less clear than in mice, possibly for HLA reasons.

The CDR3 runs 14 residues. Trimming at V came to 5 bases and at J to 5 bases, leaving 8 bases not matched to a gene. The germline CDR1 and CDR2 sequences are SGHRS and YFSETQ. With regard to this clone: Its specificity is unknown.

Treatment specified: oral pan-JAK inhibitor, 5-10 mg twice daily. Obtained from alopecia areata patients were lesional scalp punch biopsies along with peripheral blood. The authors extracted RNA and reverse transcribed it into cDNA as the sequencing template. The method was immunoSEQ multiplex PCR; TCRdb's version includes in-frame clones alone and lacks a portion of them. The sample carries hundreds of thousands of clones, roughly 60% recorded once. The clonotype comes from a human donor with alopecia areata. This specimen consisted of CD4+ T cells sorted from blood, obtained at week 52, from a patient treated with tofacitinib. The chain recombines TRBV5-1 with TRBJ2-7, with 9 bases matching TRBD1. In DNA form, the CDR3 reads TGCGCCAGCAGTTCCACAGGGGGCGAAGACGAGCAGTACTTC. This sequence encodes CASSSTGGEDEQYF. Filled out from reference TRBV5-1 and TRBJ2-7, the complete variable domain reads KAGVTQTPRYLIKTRGQQVTLSCSPISGHRSVSWYQQTPGQGLQFLFEYFSETQRNKGNFPGRFSGRQFSNSRSEMNVSTLELGDSALYLCASSSTGGEDEQYFGPGTRLTVT.